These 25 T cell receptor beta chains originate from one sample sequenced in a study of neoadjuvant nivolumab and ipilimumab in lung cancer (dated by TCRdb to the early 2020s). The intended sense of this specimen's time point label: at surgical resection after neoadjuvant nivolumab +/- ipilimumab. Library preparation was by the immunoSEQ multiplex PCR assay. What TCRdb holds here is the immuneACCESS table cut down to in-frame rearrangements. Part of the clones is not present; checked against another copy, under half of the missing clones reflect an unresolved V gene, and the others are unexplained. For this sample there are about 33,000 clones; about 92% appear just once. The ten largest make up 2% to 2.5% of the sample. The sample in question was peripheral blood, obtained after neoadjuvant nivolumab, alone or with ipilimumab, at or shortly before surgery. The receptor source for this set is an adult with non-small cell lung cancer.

The CDR3 spells CASGQGNEQFF. In DNA form, the CDR3 reads TGTGCCAGCGGACAGGGTAATGAGCAGTTCTTC. This chain links TRBV27 with TRBJ2-1; 8 bases match TRBD1. V lost 8 bases, J lost 7 bases, and 1 base stayed unmatched. In germline, CDR1 is MNHEY, CDR2 SMNVEV (reference sequence). CDR3 length: 11 amino acids.

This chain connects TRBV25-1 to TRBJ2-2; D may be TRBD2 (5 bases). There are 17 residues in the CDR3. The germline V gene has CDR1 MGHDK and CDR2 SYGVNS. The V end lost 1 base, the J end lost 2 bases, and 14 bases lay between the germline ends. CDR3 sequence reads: CASSEFSRRRNTGELFF. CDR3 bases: TGTGCCAGCAGTGAATTCTCTCGGAGGAGAAACACCGGGGAGCTGTTTTTT.

CDR3 sequence reads: CASSSEGSDTQYF. CDR3 coding DNA: TGTGCCAGCAGCTCAGAGGGTTCAGATACGCAGTATTTT. The V call is TRBV5-8, the J call TRBJ2-3, with D possibly TRBD2 on 5 matching bases. Germline-derived CDR1 and CDR2 are SGHTS and YDEGEE. V was trimmed by 3 bases and J by 4 bases, leaving 9 bases between them. The CDR3 is 13 residues long. Supplemented by reference TRBV5-8 and TRBJ2-3, the full variable domain reads EAGVTQSPTHLIKTRGQQATLRCSPISGHTSVYWYQQALGLGLQFLLWYDEGEERNRGNFPPRFSGRQFPNYSSELNVNALELEDSALYLCASSSEGSDTQYFGPGTRLTVL.

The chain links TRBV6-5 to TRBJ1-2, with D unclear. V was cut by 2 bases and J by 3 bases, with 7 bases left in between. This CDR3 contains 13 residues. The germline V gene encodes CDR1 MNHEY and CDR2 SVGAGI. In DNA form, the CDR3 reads TGTGCCAGCAGTTACAGAGGTTACTATGGCTACACCTTC. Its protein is CASSYRGYYGYTF.

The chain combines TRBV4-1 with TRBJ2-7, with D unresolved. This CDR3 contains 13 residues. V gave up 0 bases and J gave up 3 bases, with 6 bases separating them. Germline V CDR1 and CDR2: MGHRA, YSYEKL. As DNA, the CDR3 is TGCGCCAGCAGCCAAGAGCCCGGCTACGAGCAGTACTTC. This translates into CASSQEPGYEQYF.

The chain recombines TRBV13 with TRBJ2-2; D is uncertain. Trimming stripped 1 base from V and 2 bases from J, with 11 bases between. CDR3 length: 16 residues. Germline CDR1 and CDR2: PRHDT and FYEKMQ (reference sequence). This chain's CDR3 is CASSLVPTLNTGELFF. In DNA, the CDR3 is TGTGCCAGCAGCTTAGTTCCGACTTTAAACACCGGGGAGCTGTTTTTT.

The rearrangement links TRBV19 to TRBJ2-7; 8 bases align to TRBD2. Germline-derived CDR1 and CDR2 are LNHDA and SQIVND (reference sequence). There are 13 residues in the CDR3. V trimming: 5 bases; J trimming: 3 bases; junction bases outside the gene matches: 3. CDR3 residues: CASSGTSGYEQYF. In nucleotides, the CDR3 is TGTGCCAGTAGTGGAACTAGCGGCTACGAGCAGTACTTC.

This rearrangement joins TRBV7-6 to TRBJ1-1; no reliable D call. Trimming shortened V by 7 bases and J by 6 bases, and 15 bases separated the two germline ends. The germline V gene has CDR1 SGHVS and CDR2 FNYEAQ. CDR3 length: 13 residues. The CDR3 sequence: CASTRARNSEAFF. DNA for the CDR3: TGTGCCAGCACCCGAGCGCGAAACTCTGAAGCTTTCTTT.

CDR3 coding DNA: TGCGCCAGCAGCTTGGAGGATAGGGTTTCTGGGGCCAACGTCCTGACTTTC. Residues: CASSLEDRVSGANVLTF. V and J are TRBV5-1 and TRBJ2-6; the D is unclear. The CDR3 covers 17 residues. Trimming took off 0 bases at V and 1 base at J, with 11 bases between the two ends. CDR1 and CDR2 from the germline V gene are SGHRS and YFSETQ.

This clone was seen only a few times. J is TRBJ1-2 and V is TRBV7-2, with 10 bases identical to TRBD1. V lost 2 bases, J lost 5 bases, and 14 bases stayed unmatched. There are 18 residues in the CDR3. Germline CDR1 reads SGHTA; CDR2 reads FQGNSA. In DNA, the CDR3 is TGTGCCAGCAGCTTAACCGGACAGGGGGTGCGATTAGGGTATGGCTACACCTTC. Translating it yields CASSLTGQGVRLGYGYTF.

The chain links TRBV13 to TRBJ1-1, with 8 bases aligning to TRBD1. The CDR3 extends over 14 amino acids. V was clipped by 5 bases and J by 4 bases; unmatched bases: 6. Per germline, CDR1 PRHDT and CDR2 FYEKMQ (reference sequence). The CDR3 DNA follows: TGTGCCAGCAGCCCCGGACAGGGTATCACTGAAGCTTTCTTT. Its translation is CASSPGQGITEAFF.

The CDR3 reads CASSLIGTPYNEQFF. The CDR3 nucleotides read TGTGCCAGCAGTTTAATCGGGACGCCATACAATGAGCAGTTCTTC. The chain couples TRBV27 to TRBJ2-1, with D perhaps assigned TRBD1 or TRBD2 (5 bases each). The V end lost 2 bases, the J end lost 4 bases, and 12 bases lay between the germline ends. Germline loops: CDR1 MNHEY, CDR2 SMNVEV (reference sequence). The length of the CDR3 is 15 residues.

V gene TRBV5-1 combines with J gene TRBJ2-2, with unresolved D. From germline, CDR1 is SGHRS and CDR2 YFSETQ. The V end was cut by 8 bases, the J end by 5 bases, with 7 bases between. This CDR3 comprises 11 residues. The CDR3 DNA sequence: TGCGCCAGTCGCCAGACCGGGGAGCTGTTTTTT. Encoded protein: CASRQTGELFF.

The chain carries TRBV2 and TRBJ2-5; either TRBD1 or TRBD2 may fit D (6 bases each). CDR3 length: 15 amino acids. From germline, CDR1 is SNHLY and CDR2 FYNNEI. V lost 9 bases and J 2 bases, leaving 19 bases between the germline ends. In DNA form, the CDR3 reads TGTGCCAGAAAAAGGGGGTCTAGCGCTCAAGAGACCCAGTACTTC. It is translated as CARKRGSSAQETQYF.

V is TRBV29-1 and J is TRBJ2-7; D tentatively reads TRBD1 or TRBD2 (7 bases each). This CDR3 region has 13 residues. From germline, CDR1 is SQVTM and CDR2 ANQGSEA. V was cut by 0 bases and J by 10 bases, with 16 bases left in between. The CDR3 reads CSVEEGGAGGQYF. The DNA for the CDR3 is TGCAGCGTTGAAGAAGGGGGGGCAGGGGGTCAGTACTTC.

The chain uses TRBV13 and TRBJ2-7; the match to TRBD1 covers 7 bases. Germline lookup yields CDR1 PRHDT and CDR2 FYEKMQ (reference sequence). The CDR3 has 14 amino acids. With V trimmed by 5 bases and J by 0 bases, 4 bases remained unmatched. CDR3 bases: TGTGCCAGCAGCCTCCCAGGGGGCTCCTACGAGCAGTACTTC. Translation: CASSLPGGSYEQYF.

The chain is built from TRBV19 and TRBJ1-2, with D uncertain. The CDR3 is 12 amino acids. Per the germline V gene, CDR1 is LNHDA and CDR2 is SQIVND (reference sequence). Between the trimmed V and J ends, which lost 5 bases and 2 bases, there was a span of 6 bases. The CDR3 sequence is CASSDLNYGYTF. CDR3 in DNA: TGTGCCAGTAGTGACTTAAACTATGGCTACACCTTC.

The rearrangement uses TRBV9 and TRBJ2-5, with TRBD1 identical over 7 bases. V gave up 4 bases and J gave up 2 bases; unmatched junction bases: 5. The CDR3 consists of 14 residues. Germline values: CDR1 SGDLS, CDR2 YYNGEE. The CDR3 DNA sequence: TGTGCCAGCAGCCTTGGGACAGTACAAGAGACCCAGTACTTC. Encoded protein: CASSLGTVQETQYF.

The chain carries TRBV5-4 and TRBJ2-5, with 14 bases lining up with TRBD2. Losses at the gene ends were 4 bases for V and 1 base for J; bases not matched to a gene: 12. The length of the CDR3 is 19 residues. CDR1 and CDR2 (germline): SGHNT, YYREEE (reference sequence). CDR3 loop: CASSAAGTSGSGGQETQYF. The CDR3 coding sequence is TGTGCCAGCAGCGCCGCCGGGACTAGCGGGAGCGGTGGCCAAGAGACCCAGTACTTC. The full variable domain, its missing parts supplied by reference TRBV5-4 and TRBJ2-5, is ETGVTQSPTHLIKTRGQQVTLRCSSQSGHNTVSWYQQALGQGPQFIFQYYREEENGRGNFPPRFSGLQFPNYSSELNVNALELDDSALYLCASSAAGTSGSGGQETQYFGPGTRLLVL.

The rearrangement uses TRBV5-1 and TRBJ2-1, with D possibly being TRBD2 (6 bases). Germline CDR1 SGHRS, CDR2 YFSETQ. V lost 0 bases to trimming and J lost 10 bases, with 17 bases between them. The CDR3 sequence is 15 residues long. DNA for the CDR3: TGCGCCAGCAGCTTGGACACGGGAGAAGGGAGGGAGCAGTTCTTC. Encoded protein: CASSLDTGEGREQFF.

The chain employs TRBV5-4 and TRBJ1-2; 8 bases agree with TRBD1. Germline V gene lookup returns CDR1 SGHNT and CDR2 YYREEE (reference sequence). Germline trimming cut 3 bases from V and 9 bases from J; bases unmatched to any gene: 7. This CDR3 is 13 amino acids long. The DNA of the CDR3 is TGTGCCAGCAGCTCGCAGGGGGCGTTGAGCTACACCTTC. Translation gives CASSSQGALSYTF.

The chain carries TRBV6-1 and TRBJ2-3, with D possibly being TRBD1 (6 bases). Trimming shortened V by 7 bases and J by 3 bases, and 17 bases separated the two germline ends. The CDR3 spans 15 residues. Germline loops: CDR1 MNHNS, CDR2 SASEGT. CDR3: CASTTGYGLTDTQYF. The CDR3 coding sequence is TGTGCCAGCACTACAGGGTACGGGTTGACAGATACGCAGTATTTT.

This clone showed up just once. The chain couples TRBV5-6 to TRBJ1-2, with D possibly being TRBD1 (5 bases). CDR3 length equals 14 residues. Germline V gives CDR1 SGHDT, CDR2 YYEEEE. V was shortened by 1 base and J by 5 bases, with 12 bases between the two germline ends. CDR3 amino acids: CASSLPQGGYGYTF. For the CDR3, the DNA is TGTGCCAGCAGCTTGCCGCAGGGCGGGTATGGCTACACCTTC.

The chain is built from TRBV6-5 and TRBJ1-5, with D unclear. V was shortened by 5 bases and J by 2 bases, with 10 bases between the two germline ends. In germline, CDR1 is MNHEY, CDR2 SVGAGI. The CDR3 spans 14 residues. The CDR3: CASSVTRGNQPQHF. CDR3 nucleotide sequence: TGTGCCAGCAGTGTGACCCGGGGCAATCAGCCCCAGCATTTT.

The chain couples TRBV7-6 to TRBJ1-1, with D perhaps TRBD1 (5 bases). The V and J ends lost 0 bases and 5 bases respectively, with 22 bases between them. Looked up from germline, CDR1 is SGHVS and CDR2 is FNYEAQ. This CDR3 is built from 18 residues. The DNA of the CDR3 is TGTGCCAGCAGCTTAGCGCGCCTGGGGGAAGAGGGAGATACTGAAGCTTTCTTT. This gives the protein CASSLARLGEEGDTEAFF.